This T cell receptor beta chain was profiled in a study of regulatory T cells in long-lasting Graves disease. Findings of the study overall: Persistent disease preferred TRBV28, TRBJ1-2 and TRBJ2-5. Persistent Graves' cases showed lower TCR diversity than newly diagnosed cases.

Details on this clonotype: Its antigen remains unidentified.

The CDR3 is 14 residues long. V shed 6 bases and J shed 2 bases, with 14 bases lying between them. The germline V gene encodes CDR1 MNHNS and CDR2 SASEGT. Time point given: newly diagnosed GD, antithyroid drugs for less than 3 months. The TCR library was made from RNA that had been extracted from PBMCs in TRIzol. According to the study, TCR beta libraries were built with iRepertoire HTBI primers and CDR3-region Arm-PCR. TCRdb passed the multiplex PCR reads through MiXCR, listing each CDR3 protein once. The sample includes 500,000 to 700,000 distinct CDR3 sequences, roughly 15% seen only once; the top ten take about 17%. The same data also contributed to another study, on T cells in Graves' hyperthyroidism and ophthalmopathy. From that report: Calling Graves' hyperthyroidism stable meant ophthalmopathy did not progress within 18 months. Hyperthyroidism, newly diagnosed and lasting under 2 months, affected patients aged 18 to 65.

The source of this sequence is a woman in her 30s with Graves disease. The sequencing here drew on peripheral blood mononuclear cells (PBMCs), taken at new diagnosis, from a patient treated with antithyroid drugs. This sequence joins TRBV6-1 and TRBJ2-7; D gene uncertain. The CDR3 sequence is CASSDSTGTYEQYF. The CDR3 DNA reads as TGTGCCAGCAGCGACTCAACCGGCACCTACGAGCAGTACTTC.